This T cell receptor (beta chain) was retrieved from a study of post-analysis software for immune sequencing data (dated by TCRdb to 2015 to 2017). For the wider study: Disease courses on record covered relapsing-remitting, secondary progressive and progressive-relapsing multiple sclerosis, though some patients had no subtype annotation. The patient repertoires were set against 11 previously published healthy control repertoires from donors whose ages ranged from about 6 to 25 years. A subset of samples was prepared in parallel using single-end sample barcoding, then pooled and co-amplified after Illumina adapter ligation.

The library was prepared using PCR. The instrument was an Illumina HiSeq 2500. To reduce PCR and sequencing biases, unique molecular identifiers were built into the TCR beta cDNA libraries. Every 1 to 10 million input T cells yielded approximately 500,000 cDNA molecules, meaning each molecule approximated one T cell. Patient libraries were prepared and sequenced with the same protocol used for the earlier healthy control dataset. Samples belonging to the same batch were prepared together, multiplexed and sequenced on a shared HiSeq lane. The study's own analysis went as follows. MIGEC was used to process the raw barcoded reads, and molecular identifier groups with only a single read were discarded before consensus assembly and CDR3 extraction. VDJtools was used for post-analysis of the clonotype tables, and diversity was normalized by down-sampling every dataset to the size of the smallest sample. In repertoire overlap clustering, CDR3 amino acid sequences, but not nucleotide sequences, were matched to correct batch-related cross-sample contamination. TCRdb reprocessed the public reads (quality trimming at Q25 with fastp, clone calling with MiXCR) and kept in-frame beta chains. A single entry per CDR3 protein holds the most common genes and DNA from its merged rows. The V and J calls come from TCRdb's annotation, not from the publication. The sample records approximately 360,000 distinct CDR3 sequences, roughly 38% of which are singletons. The top ten clones comprise about an eighth of the sample.

This clonotype was seen more than once but under ten times. Its antigen specificity is not known. Base qualities were left out, and no much larger clone turns up one base away. Study-wide findings and limitations: The multiple sclerosis patient group was slightly younger than the control group. Compared with controls, multiple sclerosis patients had significantly lower normalized Chao1 diversity, a finding suggesting substantial peripheral T-cell clonal expansion. Strong co-clustering of samples prepared in the same batch was shown by direct clustering with F measure, prompting a batch-effect correction.

To demonstrate the VDJtools post-analysis software, TCR beta repertoires were profiled from the peripheral blood of 10 to 15 young patients with multiple sclerosis. The multiple sclerosis patients were children and adolescents between 6 and 15 years of age. The sequenced sample consisted of blood. This TCR was sampled from a girl aged 5-17 years with multiple sclerosis.

The nucleotide sequence is given as TGCGCCAGCAGCTTCGGGACAGGGTACCAGGGGGAGCAGTTCTTC. Translation gives CASSFGTGYQGEQFF. This chain joins TRBV5-1 to TRBJ2-1, with 9 middle bases fitting TRBD1. CDR1 and CDR2 (SGHRS, YFSETQ) derive from the germline V gene. V lost 2 bases and J lost 10 bases, and the count of bases not matched to a germline gene is 10. From cysteine to phenylalanine, the CDR3 is 15 amino acids long. Of the read, only the CDR3 DNA is kept; its 45 bases are in frame from base 1.